Listed here is a single TCR beta chain. The time point: pre-sensitization, week 0. The treatment is: therapeutic diphenylcyclopropenone sensitization with weekly scalp DPC. This record comes from a study of human T cells and chemical hapten exposure. TCRdb reanalysed the RACE reads using MiXCR and keeps one entry per CDR3 protein. The sample carries around 120,000 distinct CDR3 sequences, approximately 13% recorded once. Germline CDR1 reads LGHDT; CDR2 reads YNNKEL (reference sequence). The CDR3 has 16 amino acids. J was trimmed by 1 base and V by 3 bases; bases with no gene match: 6. The material sequenced was whole blood, taken in connection with sensitization to the hapten diphenylcyclopropenone (DPC). The gene calls are TRBV3-1 and TRBJ1-5; 7 bases are a match to TRBD1. The sequence derives from a woman under 30 with alopecia areata. Some clones in this sample may be carry-over from other donors' samples. CDR3 nucleotide sequence: TGTGCCAGCAGCCATGGGACAGTCGGGAGCAATCAGCCCCAGCATTTT. Protein sequence: CASSHGTVGSNQPQHF.